The source of this TCR beta chain is a study of cytomegalovirus exposure and HLA in healthy donors. A multiplex PCR was run with 60 Vbeta primers and 13 Jbeta primers. The method was immunoSEQ multiplex PCR; TCRdb's version includes in-frame clones alone and lacks a portion of them. The sample has about 120,000 clones, around 83% seen once. Worth noting for this clone: Antigen unknown.

Study outcomes and limitations: Cytomegalovirus status was reportedly diagnosed by the classifier with high sensitivity and specificity. Earlier analysis looked at TCR beta V segments, and most were productive about 87% or about 30% of the time. In a later analysis, V- and J-gene trimming of beta chains associated with a DCLRE1C missense variant, replicated independently. The investigators catalogued 150 to 200 TCR beta chains as cytomegalovirus-associated.

The TCR comes from a man under 40 in good health and CMV-seropositive. The sample comprised PBMCs.

Here the CDR3 DNA reads TGTGCCAGCAGTAGGGACAGGGAGGGCACTGAAGCTTTCTTT. The encoded protein is CASSRDREGTEAFF. The J gene is TRBJ1-1, the V gene TRBV6-4, with TRBD1 identical over 9 bases. Germline V gene lookup returns CDR1 MRHNA and CDR2 SNTAGT. V trimming: 5 bases; J trimming: 4 bases; junction bases outside the gene matches: 5. The CDR3 sequence is 14 residues long.